The 12 T cell receptor beta chains below were found in one sample sequenced in a study of CD8 T cells in Susac syndrome. Reverse transcription used roughly 0.5 to 1 ug RNA and random hexamers. TCRdb re-called the immunoSEQ multiplex PCR reads through MiXCR, storing one row per CDR3 protein. Of 250,000 to 300,000 distinct CDR3 sequences detected, about 91% appear once; the ten largest clones hold 0.18%. The sequenced sample was CD8+ T cells from PBMCs. The receptors come from a human donor with multiple sclerosis.

This chain uses TRBV12-3 or TRBV12-4 with TRBJ2-7, with 10 bases fitting TRBD2. With V trimmed by 4 bases and J by 4 bases, 7 bases remained unmatched. The CDR3 is 15 amino acids. The chain's CDR3 is CASSSTSGVRYEQYF. The CDR3, as DNA: TGTGCCAGCAGTTCCACTAGCGGGGTTAGGTACGAGCAGTACTTC.

The chain combines TRBV9 with TRBJ2-3, with 9 bases that match TRBD2. Unmatched junction bases numbered 5, after V lost 0 bases and J lost 9 bases. Germline V gene sequence: CDR1 SGDLS, CDR2 YYNGEE. The CDR3 sequence is 14 residues long. Here the CDR3 DNA reads TGTGCCAGCAGCGTAGGATTAAGCGGGGGGACGCAGTATTTT. Translated: CASSVGLSGGTQYF.

V is TRBV7-9 and J is TRBJ1-3; D is unresolved. V dropped 5 bases and J dropped 0 bases, with 8 bases sitting between them. The CDR3 loop spans 14 amino acids. Germline lookup yields CDR1 SEHNR and CDR2 FQNEAQ (reference sequence). CDR3 DNA: TGTGCCAGCAGCGGTCCGGACTCTGGAAACACCATATATTTT. Its translation is CASSGPDSGNTIYF.

The chain employs TRBV27 and TRBJ2-5, with 9 positions matching TRBD1. CDR1 is MNHEY and CDR2 is SMNVEV in the germline V gene (reference sequence). The CDR3 is 16 residues long. With 4 bases clipped from V and 5 bases from J, the junction kept 11 bases outside the gene matches. In DNA, the CDR3 is TGTGCCAGCAGTTCGTCCGGGACAGGGCCGGGGGAGACCCAGTACTTC. Translation: CASSSSGTGPGETQYF.

The chain joins TRBV3-1 to TRBJ2-3; D remains ambiguous. The V gene's germline CDR1 is LGHDT and CDR2 YNNKEL (reference sequence). Trimming stripped 0 bases from V and 5 bases from J, with 6 bases between. This CDR3 spans 13 amino acids. The CDR3 region is CASSQDLGDTQYF. CDR3 bases: TGTGCCAGCAGCCAAGATTTAGGAGATACGCAGTATTTT.

The genes are TRBV6-2 or TRBV6-3 and TRBJ2-1; D possibly corresponds to TRBD1 (6 bases). V lost 6 bases, J lost 0 bases, and 21 bases lay in between. Germline assignment: CDR1 MNHEY and CDR2 SVGEGT. This CDR3 is 18 amino acids long. The CDR3 nucleotides are TGTGCCAGCAGAGGCTATTTCCGGACAGCTAGCTCCTACAATGAGCAGTTCTTC. Translating gives CASRGYFRTASSYNEQFF.

The genes are TRBV25-1 and TRBJ2-7, with a weak D call TRBD1 (5 bases). This CDR3 has 18 residues. V lost 0 bases and J 0 bases, leaving 18 bases between the germline ends. Per germline, CDR1 MGHDK and CDR2 SYGVNS. CDR3 coding DNA: TGTGCCAGCAGTGAATACTTCCTATTGGACAACAGCTCCTACGAGCAGTACTTC. The encoded protein is CASSEYFLLDNSSYEQYF.

Here the CDR3 reads CASSQEDRDSSYEQYF. The CDR3 DNA is TGCGCCAGCAGCCAAGAAGACAGGGACTCCTCCTACGAGCAGTACTTC. The chain joins TRBV4-1 to TRBJ2-7; D is possibly TRBD1 (7 bases). Per germline, CDR1 MGHRA and CDR2 YSYEKL. The CDR3 length is 16 residues. The ends were cut back, 0 bases at V and 0 bases at J, with 12 bases in the middle.

The table lists this clonotype with a few counts. The chain employs TRBV11-3 and TRBJ2-3, with no clear D. Looked up from germline, CDR1 is SGHNT and CDR2 is YENEEA. CDR3 size: 15 residues. The ends were cut back, 5 bases at V and 4 bases at J, with 16 bases in the middle. CDR3 residues: CASSRNPPWPDTQYF. CDR3 nucleotides: TGTGCCAGCAGCCGAAACCCCCCTTGGCCAGATACGCAGTATTTT.

This clonotype was found a few times. The chain joins TRBV7-9 to TRBJ2-5; D unresolved. Germline V gene sequence: CDR1 SEHNR, CDR2 FQNEAQ (reference sequence). Trimming removed 10 bases from V and 4 bases from J, with 10 bases in between. This CDR3 contains 11 residues. CDR3 sequence (DNA): TGTGCCACGGCCAAGGGAGAGACCCAGTACTTC. Translation gives CATAKGETQYF.

This clonotype was observed a few times. The junction does not match germline at one end; this may be a read error. The CDR3 here is CASSQEGRDHEQYF. In DNA form, the CDR3 reads TGCGCCAGCAGTCAAGAAGGCAGGGACCACGAGCAGTACTTC. The chain couples TRBV4-3 to TRBJ2-7; either TRBD1 or TRBD2 may fit D (5 bases each). CDR3 length: 14 amino acids. Germline CDR1 reads LGHNA; CDR2 reads YSLEER.

This sequence joins TRBV7-9 and TRBJ1-4; weak D call: TRBD1 (6 bases). V dropped 5 bases and J dropped 0 bases, with 7 bases sitting between them. This CDR3 region has 14 residues. Per the germline V gene, CDR1 is SEHNR and CDR2 is FQNEAQ (reference sequence). The CDR3 region is CASSRTATNEKLFF. The CDR3 DNA sequence: TGTGCCAGCAGCCGGACAGCAACTAATGAAAAACTGTTTTTT.